This T cell receptor (beta chain) was captured by sequencing in a study of shared clonotypes between healthy human individuals. Across the whole study: Donors consisted of two women and three men between 18 and 49. General observations from the study: Sharing across a handful of donors was seen in 4% to 6.5% of naive CD4 clonotypes.

CD45RO-negative, CCR7-positively selected cells formed the naive CD8 fraction, excluding terminally differentiated effector memory CD45RA+ cells. This clone appeared a few times. Its antigen is as yet unknown. Profiled with immunoSEQ multiplex PCR; TCRdb holds only in-frame clones, not every one. The sample contains 550,000 to 750,000 clones, around 92% of which appear only once. The length of the CDR3 is 13 residues. CDR1 SNHLY and CDR2 FYNNEI come from the germline V gene. V was pared by 4 bases and J by 3 bases, with 7 bases between. The source material was naive CD8+ T cells sorted from blood. This chain links TRBV2 with TRBJ1-5; no reliable D call. The sequence was obtained from a man aged 25-45 years in good health. Written as DNA, the CDR3 is TGTGCCAGCAGTGGACGGCCCAATCAGCCCCAGCATTTT. This codes for CASSGRPNQPQHF.